A selection of T cell receptor beta chains follows, all from one sample in a study of OX40 agonist ivuxolimab in advanced cancers. Data came from immunoSEQ multiplex PCR; TCRdb stores just in-frame clones and leaves some out. The sample carries tens of thousands of clones, roughly 84% recorded once. Sequencing was performed on CD4+ or CD8+ T cells sorted from blood, taken in a trial of the OX40 agonist ivuxolimab. The receptors shown here come from an adult with an advanced solid tumor such as melanoma, head and neck, liver or kidney cancer. Both conserved end residues are part of each CDR3. The order of the fields is V gene, J gene, D gene, clone size, CDR3 protein, CDR3 DNA. D genes are given only for firm matches. Not every row has a clone size; where given, it reads once, few, many or a size class.

>TRBV19|TRBJ2-2|TRBD2|NA
CASTGEGPGELFF
TGTGCCAGTACGGGGGAGGGCCCCGGGGAGCTGTTTTTT
>TRBV19|TRBJ2-7|TRBD2|NA
CASRPGGSGSLDEQYF
TGTGCCAGTAGACCGGGGGGGAGCGGGAGTCTCGACGAGCAGTACTTC
>TRBV7-9|TRBJ2-2|TRBD1|NA
CASSSGTGGLTGELFF
TGTGCCAGCAGCTCCGGGACAGGGGGTCTCACCGGGGAGCTGTTTTTT
>TRBV9|TRBJ1-3|NA|NA
CASSPRVGSGNTIYF
TGTGCCAGCAGCCCCCGTGTCGGATCCGGAAACACCATATATTTT
>TRBV7-9|TRBJ1-6|NA|NA
CASSLFVGGYSPLHF
TGTGCCAGCAGCTTGTTCGTGGGGGGCTATTCACCCCTCCACTTT
>TRBV4-3|TRBJ2-3|TRBD1|NA
CASSQERGPTDTQYF
TGCGCCAGCAGCCAAGAAAGGGGGCCCACAGATACGCAGTATTTT
>TRBV4-2|TRBJ2-1|TRBD2|few
CASSQAGTSGHEQFF
TGTGCCAGCAGCCAAGCCGGGACTAGCGGTCATGAGCAGTTCTTC
>TRBV20-1|TRBJ2-1|NA|once
CSARQLNEQFF
TGCAGTGCTAGGCAGCTCAATGAGCAGTTCTTC
>TRBV28|TRBJ2-5|NA|NA
CASSLYQRETQYF
TGTGCCAGCAGTTTATACCAGAGGGAGACCCAGTACTTC
>TRBV12-5|TRBJ2-3|TRBD2|NA
CASGPGLGTDTQYF
TGTGCTAGTGGCCCGGGACTAGGCACAGATACGCAGTATTTT
>TRBV9|TRBJ2-1|NA|NA
CASSVTSALPSYNEQFF
TGTGCCAGCAGCGTAACGAGCGCCCTCCCATCCTACAATGAGCAGTTCTTC
>TRBV5-4|TRBJ1-5|NA|NA
CASSLDRLQPQHF
TGTGCCAGCAGCTTGGATCGACTTCAGCCCCAGCATTTT
>TRBV9|TRBJ2-1|NA|NA
CASSVDPSREQFF
TGTGCCAGCAGCGTAGATCCTAGCCGTGAGCAGTTCTTC
>TRBV6-5|TRBJ2-1|NA|NA
CASSYSGRNGQFF
TGTGCCAGCAGTTACTCAGGGCGGAATGGGCAGTTCTTC
>TRBV7-2|TRBJ2-7|TRBD1|NA
CASSLVGQGLYEQYF
TGTGCCAGCAGCTTAGTGGGACAGGGTCTCTACGAGCAGTACTTC
>TRBV9|TRBJ2-1|NA|NA
CASSLRVRDLYNEQFF
TGTGCCAGCAGCCTCCGGGTGAGGGATCTCTACAATGAGCAGTTCTTC
>TRBV28|TRBJ2-2|NA|NA
CASSFQGAGTGELFF
TGTGCCAGCAGTTTTCAAGGGGCGGGAACCGGGGAGCTGTTTTTT
>TRBV10-3|TRBJ1-4|NA|NA
CAADSGPGEKLFF
TGTGCCGCCGACTCGGGGCCTGGGGAAAAACTGTTTTTT
>TRBV5-1|TRBJ2-2|TRBD1|NA
CASSHGQGPGELFF
TGCGCCAGCAGCCACGGACAGGGTCCCGGGGAGCTGTTTTTT
>TRBV5-1|TRBJ1-2|NA|NA
CASSLENSKGGYTF
TGCGCCAGCAGCTTGGAGAATTCCAAAGGCGGCTACACCTTC
>TRBV4-3|TRBJ2-5|TRBD2|NA
CASSQSGLAEETQYF
TGCGCCAGCAGCCAGTCGGGACTAGCGGAAGAGACCCAGTACTTC
>TRBV6-6|TRBJ1-5|NA|NA
CASSWAKGQPQHF
TGTGCCAGCAGTTGGGCCAAGGGTCAGCCCCAGCATTTT
>TRBV5-1|TRBJ1-2|NA|few
CASSLRTEPNYGYTF
TGCGCCAGCAGCTTAAGGACGGAGCCTAACTATGGCTACACCTTC
>TRBV6-6|TRBJ1-1|NA|NA
CASGGTHTEAFF
TGTGCCAGCGGGGGGACCCACACTGAAGCTTTCTTT
>TRBV2|TRBJ2-1|NA|NA
CAGGSYNEQFF
TGTGCGGGGGGTTCCTACAATGAGCAGTTCTTC
>TRBV6-5|TRBJ1-2|TRBD1|few
CASRGQRLGYTF
TGTGCCAGCAGGGGACAGAGACTTGGCTACACCTTC
>TRBV27|TRBJ2-7|NA|NA
CASSSSVVGYEQYF
TGTGCCAGCAGTTCCAGCGTTGTGGGCTACGAGCAGTACTTC
>TRBV29-1|TRBJ2-7|TRBD2|NA
CSVGLADEQYF
TGCAGCGTTGGACTAGCGGACGAGCAGTACTTC
>TRBV5-1|TRBJ2-7|NA|NA
CASSLGTETGYEQYF
TGCGCCAGCAGCTTGGGGACAGAAACGGGCTACGAGCAGTACTTC
>TRBV7-9|TRBJ1-2|NA|NA
CASSIRPGHTSDGYTF
TGTGCCAGCAGCATACGACCGGGACACACTTCGGATGGCTACACCTTC
>TRBV27|TRBJ2-2|NA|NA
CASSSRRTVNTGELFF
TGTGCCAGCAGTTCTAGACGGACGGTGAACACCGGGGAGCTGTTTTTT
>TRBV7-2|TRBJ2-7|NA|NA
CASSLFPGQAYEQYF
TGTGCCAGCAGCCTTTTCCCCGGACAAGCCTACGAGCAGTACTTC
>TRBV27|TRBJ1-1|TRBD1|NA
CASSLTGGFSEAFF
TGTGCCAGCAGTCTAACAGGGGGATTCTCTGAAGCTTTCTTT
>TRBV7-2|TRBJ1-1|NA|once
CASNRWGNTEAFF
TGTGCCAGCAATCGGTGGGGGAACACTGAAGCTTTCTTT
>TRBV6-5|TRBJ2-7|TRBD2|once
CASSPLAGPTYEQYF
TGTGCCAGCAGCCCTCTAGCGGGTCCGACCTACGAGCAGTACTTC
>TRBV5-1|TRBJ2-3|TRBD2|NA
CASSPGLAASTDTQYF
TGCGCTAGCAGCCCAGGACTAGCGGCAAGCACAGATACGCAGTATTTT
>TRBV6-5|TRBJ2-7|TRBD2|NA
CASSYSASGGPYEQYF
TGTGCCAGCAGTTACTCGGCTAGCGGGGGGCCTTACGAGCAGTACTTC
>TRBV7-9|TRBJ2-7|NA|NA
CASSWGPDPLFYEQYF
TGTGCCAGCAGCTGGGGACCGGACCCCTTGTTCTACGAGCAGTACTTC
>TRBV27|TRBJ1-5|TRBD1|NA
CASSPDRGISNQPQHF
TGTGCCAGCAGTCCGGACAGGGGGATAAGCAATCAGCCCCAGCATTTT
>TRBV27|TRBJ2-1|NA|NA
CASSPEGRLYNEQFF
TGTGCCAGCAGCCCGGAGGGGCGATTATACAATGAGCAGTTCTTC
>TRBV6-5|TRBJ1-2|TRBD1|NA
CASSYSTGHGYTF
TGTGCCAGCAGTTACTCGACAGGGCACGGCTACACCTTC
>TRBV28|TRBJ2-7|TRBD1|NA
CASSLQGDYYEQYF
TGTGCCAGCAGTCTACAGGGGGATTACTACGAGCAGTACTTC
>TRBV7-8|TRBJ1-2|NA|NA
CASSPESLYGYGYTF
TGTGCCAGCAGTCCTGAATCGCTTTACGGGTATGGCTACACCTTC
>TRBV5-4|TRBJ1-4|NA|NA
CASSFGTSTNEKLFF
TGTGCCAGCAGCTTCGGGACTTCAACTAATGAAAAACTGTTTTTT
>TRBV5-1|TRBJ2-7|NA|NA
CASSLGTAYAYEQYF
TGCGCCAGCAGCTTGGGGACAGCCTATGCCTACGAGCAGTACTTC
>TRBV7-9|TRBJ1-1|NA|few
CASGNTEAFF
TGTGCCAGCGGTAACACTGAAGCTTTCTTT
>TRBV9|TRBJ1-1|NA|NA
CASSVVPGEGTEAFF
TGTGCCAGCAGCGTAGTCCCGGGTGAGGGCACTGAAGCTTTCTTT
>TRBV7-2|TRBJ2-7|NA|NA
CASSLLAYEQYF
TGTGCCAGCAGCTTACTGGCCTACGAGCAGTACTTC
>TRBV5-1|TRBJ1-5|TRBD1|NA
CASSWDRGDQPQHF
TGCGCCAGCAGCTGGGACAGGGGGGATCAGCCCCAGCATTTT
>TRBV7-2|TRBJ1-2|TRBD1|NA
CASSPDRGGGYTF
TGTGCCAGCAGCCCCGACAGGGGAGGAGGCTACACCTTC
>TRBV19|TRBJ2-1|NA|NA
CASSPGGVTEQFF
TGTGCCAGTAGCCCGGGGGGCGTGACAGAGCAGTTCTTC